This entry concerns a single TCR beta chain. These data come from a study of CD8 T cells in Susac syndrome. The CD8+ and CD4+ T cells were negatively isolated, with the TEMRA cells enriched by FACS. V lost 6 bases to trimming and J lost 11 bases, with 16 bases between them. CDR3 length: 11 residues. Germline CDR1 SQVTM, CDR2 ANQGSEA. Reverse transcription of about 0.45 to 1 ug RNA was carried out with random hexamers. TCRdb called the immunoSEQ multiplex PCR reads again in MiXCR, with one record for every CDR3 protein. The sample contains about 140,000 distinct CDR3 sequences, 94% of which appear only once.

V usage is TRBV29-1 and J usage is TRBJ1-1; tentatively, D is TRBD1 (5 bases). The sequencing sample was made of CD8+ T cells from PBMCs. The clonotype comes from a human donor in good health. The CDR3 DNA reads TGCAGCGTCGTGTGGCGGGGGGAGGCTTTCTTT. Its translation: CSVVWRGEAFF. Full variable domain (outside the CDR3, taken from reference TRBV29-1 and TRBJ1-1): SAVISQKPSRDICQRGTSLTIQCQVDSQVTMMFWYRQQPGQSLTLIATANQGSEATYESGFVIDKFPISRPNLTFSTLTVSNMSPEDSSIYLCSVVWRGEAFFGQGTRLTVV.